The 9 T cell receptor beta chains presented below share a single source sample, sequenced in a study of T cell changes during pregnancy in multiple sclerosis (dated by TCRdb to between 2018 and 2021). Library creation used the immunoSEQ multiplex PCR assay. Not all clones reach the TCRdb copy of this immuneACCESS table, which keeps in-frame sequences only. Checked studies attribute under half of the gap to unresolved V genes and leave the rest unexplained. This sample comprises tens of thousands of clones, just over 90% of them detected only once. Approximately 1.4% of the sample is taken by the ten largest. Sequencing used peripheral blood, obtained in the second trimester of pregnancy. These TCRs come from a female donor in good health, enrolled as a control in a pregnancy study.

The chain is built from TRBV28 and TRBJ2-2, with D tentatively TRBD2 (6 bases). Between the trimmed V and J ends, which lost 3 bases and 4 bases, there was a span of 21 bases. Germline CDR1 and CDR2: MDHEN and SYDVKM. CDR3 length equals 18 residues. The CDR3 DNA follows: TGTGCCAGCAGTTTGCCGCGGGACTCCGTTCCCACCACCGGGGAGCTGTTTTTT. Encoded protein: CASSLPRDSVPTTGELFF.

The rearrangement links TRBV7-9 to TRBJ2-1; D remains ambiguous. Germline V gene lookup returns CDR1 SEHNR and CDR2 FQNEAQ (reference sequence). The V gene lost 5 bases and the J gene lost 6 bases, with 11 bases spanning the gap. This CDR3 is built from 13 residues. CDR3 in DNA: TGTGCCAGCAGCCCCGCCATCGGCAATGAGCAGTTCTTC. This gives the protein CASSPAIGNEQFF.

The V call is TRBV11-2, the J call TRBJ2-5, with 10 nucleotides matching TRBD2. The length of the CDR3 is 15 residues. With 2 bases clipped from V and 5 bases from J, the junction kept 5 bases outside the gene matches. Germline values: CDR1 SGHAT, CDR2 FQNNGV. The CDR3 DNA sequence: TGTGCCAGCAGCTTACTAGCGGGAGTCGGGGAGACCCAGTACTTC. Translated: CASSLLAGVGETQYF. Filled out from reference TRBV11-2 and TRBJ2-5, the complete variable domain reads EAGVAQSPRYKIIEKRQSVAFWCNPISGHATLYWYQQILGQGPKLLIQFQNNGVVDDSQLPKDRFSAERLKGVDSTLKIQPAKLEDSAVYLCASSLLAGVGETQYFGPGTRLLVL.

The CDR3 DNA is TGTGCCATCAGGAGCAGGGGGCCGGGGAATGAGCAGTTCTTC. It translates to CAIRSRGPGNEQFF. The gene calls are TRBV10-3 and TRBJ2-1; 8 nucleotides agree with TRBD1. After removal of 6 bases from V and 7 bases from J, the junction contained 8 bases not matched to a gene. The germline gives CDR1 ENHRY, CDR2 SYGVKD. CDR3 length equals 14 residues.

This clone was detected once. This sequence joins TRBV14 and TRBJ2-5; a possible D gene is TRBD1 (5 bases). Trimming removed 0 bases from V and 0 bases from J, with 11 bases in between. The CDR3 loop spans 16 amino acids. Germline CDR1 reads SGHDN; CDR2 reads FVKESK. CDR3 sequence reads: CASSQEGLTDQETQYF. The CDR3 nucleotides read TGTGCCAGCAGCCAAGAAGGGCTGACAGACCAAGAGACCCAGTACTTC.

CDR3 in amino acids: CASSQDEVPGELFF. DNA of the CDR3: TGTGCCAGCAGCCAAGATGAGGTTCCCGGGGAGCTGTTTTTT. This chain uses TRBV14 with TRBJ2-2, with D unclear. The length of the CDR3 is 14 residues. The V end lost 0 bases, the J end lost 6 bases, and 8 bases lay between the germline ends. CDR1 and CDR2 from the germline V gene are SGHDN and FVKESK.

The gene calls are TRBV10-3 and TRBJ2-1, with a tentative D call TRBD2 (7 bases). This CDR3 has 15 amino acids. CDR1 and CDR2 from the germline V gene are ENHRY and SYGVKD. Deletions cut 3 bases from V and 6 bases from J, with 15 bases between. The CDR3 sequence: CAISDRGGTVNEQFF. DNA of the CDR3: TGTGCCATCAGTGATAGGGGGGGCACCGTCAATGAGCAGTTCTTC.

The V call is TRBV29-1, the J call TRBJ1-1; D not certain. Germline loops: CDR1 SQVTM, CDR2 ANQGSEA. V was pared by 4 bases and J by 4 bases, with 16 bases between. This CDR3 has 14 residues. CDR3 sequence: CSVVYLRGGTEAFF. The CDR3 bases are TGCAGCGTTGTCTATCTCCGGGGAGGCACTGAAGCTTTCTTT.

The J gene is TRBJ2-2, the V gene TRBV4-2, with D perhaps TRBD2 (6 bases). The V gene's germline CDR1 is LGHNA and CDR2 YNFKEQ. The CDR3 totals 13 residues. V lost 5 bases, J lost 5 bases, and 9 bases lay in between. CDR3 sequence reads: CASSTRGTGELFF. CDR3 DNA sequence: TGTGCCAGCAGCACGCGGGGAACCGGGGAGCTGTTTTTT.